This T cell receptor beta chain appears in the sequencing data of a study of T cells after yellow fever vaccination. For this clonotype: Its antigen is not known.

TCRdb reprocessed the 5' RACE reads with MiXCR, giving one entry per CDR3 protein. The sample lists some 97,000 distinct CDR3 sequences; around 5.8% were seen once. This CDR3 contains 15 residues. Germline V gives CDR1 MNHEY, CDR2 SVGEGT. The ends were cut back, 6 bases at V and 2 bases at J, with 17 bases in the middle. Study conclusions and caveats: In FACS-sorted repertoires, abundant clonotypes from the bulk population could appear as contaminants. The secondary response peaked faster, at day 5 versus 15, but was weaker.

The source is a young man who received the YFV17D yellow fever vaccine. The sequences come from CD8+ T cells sorted from PBMCs, collected 10 days after the yellow fever booster vaccination. V and J are TRBV6-2 or TRBV6-3 and TRBJ2-7; D not certain. This CDR3 is CASSQETVWPYEQYV. The CDR3, as DNA: TGTGCCAGCAGCCAGGAGACGGTTTGGCCCTACGAGCAGTACGTC.